A single TCR beta chain is shown here with its context. A few counts support this clone. The antigen it binds to is not known. One base away there is no much larger clone; base qualities are not given. One collaborating source in Seattle enrolled patients during active infection and followed them longitudinally through the course of disease. Collaborating institutions collected whole blood in K2EDTA tubes following their own protocols. For TCRbeta analysis, collaborators shipped samples in one of three forms: frozen whole blood, isolated PBMCs, or DNA extracted from either of those sample types. This sample is drawn from a study of blood T cell repertoires in COVID-19 (dated by TCRdb to the early 2020s). Study-wide context: Samples covering the acute and convalescent phases of COVID-19 were provided by collaborators in the United States, Italy and Spain. The material from the prospective study consisted of cDNA or gDNA derived from T cells, B-cell-depleted T cells, or PBMCs. Subjects who had been exposed to COVID-19, were actively infected with it, or had recovered from it provided the deeply sampled blood TCRbeta repertoires that made up the dataset. The repertoires were released in a freely available public database meant as a resource for research on the immune response to SARS-CoV-2. Samples were obtained from the ongoing ImmuneRACE study (first 160 participants) and from about 1,300 subjects provided by 6 global collaborators. Sample metadata almost always included a de-identified subject ID, COVID-19 status, age in years and sex. Where available, HLA class I and class II types were obtained from metadata supplied by the sample provider rather than from assay-based typing.

The immunoSEQ Assay, a bias-controlled multiplex PCR, was used to amplify TCRbeta CDR3 regions from genomic DNA. The paper's processing steps were these. The number of nucleated cells in each sample was estimated from the amplification of reference gene primers within the assay. Sequence reads were collapsed and filtered to measure the absolute abundance of every unique TCRbeta CDR3 rearrangement. For each sample, productive Simpson clonality was calculated by taking the square root of Simpson's diversity index across productive rearrangements. In TCRdb, the immuneACCESS table is reduced to in-frame sequences with V and J assigned. These tables do not hold every clone; where another copy was compared, an unresolved V gene accounts for under half, and the others remain unexplained. The D gene and trimming were derived from the DNA, and the V and J assignments and clone size from that table. The sample includes 250,000 to 400,000 clones, with 90% observed a single time. Of the sample, roughly 2.9% is held by the ten largest clones.

The CDR3 starts with the cysteine, ends with the phenylalanine, and has 13 residues. CDR3 DNA only is kept here, 39 bases in frame from base 1. Trimming at the junction amounts to 2 bases on V and 8 bases on J, and the germline ends lie 12 bases apart. Based on the germline V gene, the CDR1 and CDR2 sequences are KGHSH and LQKENI. Findings and caveats that apply to the study as a whole: Clinical and demographic metadata were provided uncurated, with the amount varying by source and participant.

The specimen sequenced was peripheral blood. The receptor comes from a woman aged 30 to 39 with COVID-19, enrolled during active disease. The chain is assembled from TRBV18 and TRBJ1-2; the D gene is unclear. The encoded CDR3 is CASSPDGGRGYTF. The DNA sequence reads TGTGCCAGCTCACCAGACGGAGGTCGGGGCTACACCTTC.